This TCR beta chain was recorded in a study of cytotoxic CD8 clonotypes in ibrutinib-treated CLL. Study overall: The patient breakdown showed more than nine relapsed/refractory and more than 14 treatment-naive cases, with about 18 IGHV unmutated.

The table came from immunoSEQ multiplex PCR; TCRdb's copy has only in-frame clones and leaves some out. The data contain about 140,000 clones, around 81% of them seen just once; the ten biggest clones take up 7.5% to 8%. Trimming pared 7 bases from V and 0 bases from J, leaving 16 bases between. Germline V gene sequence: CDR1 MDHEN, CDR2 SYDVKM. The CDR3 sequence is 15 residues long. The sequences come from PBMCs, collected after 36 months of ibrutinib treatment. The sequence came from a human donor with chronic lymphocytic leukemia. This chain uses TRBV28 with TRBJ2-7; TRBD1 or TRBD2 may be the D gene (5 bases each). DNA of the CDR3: TGTGCCAGCAACCCGGCCGGGACCAGCTCCTACGAGCAGTACTTC. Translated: CASNPAGTSSYEQYF.